The rows below give T cell receptor beta chains drawn from one sample of a study of cytomegalovirus exposure and HLA in healthy donors. Here immunoSEQ multiplex PCR was the method, and the copy in TCRdb shows in-frame clones only, minus some. Among about 77,000 clones listed, more than 75% were seen once. The sample comprised PBMCs. These receptors were obtained from a man aged 35-49 years in good health and CMV-seronegative. Each CDR3 is given with its conserved first and last residue. The D gene is left open where the match is weak. Not all rows give a size; the values are once, few, many and, for expanded clones, a class.

clone_size: .
d_call: TRBD1
v_call: TRBV29-1
j_call: TRBJ2-3
cdr3_aa: CSVLQGSSTDTQYF
cdr3_nt: TGCAGCGTACTACAGGGGTCCTCCACAGATACGCAGTATTTT

clone_size: .
d_call: TRBD2
v_call: TRBV7-6
j_call: TRBJ2-1
cdr3_aa: CASSLETSGAILNEQFF
cdr3_nt: TGTGCCAGCAGCTTAGAAACTAGCGGGGCCATACTCAATGAGCAGTTCTTC

clone_size: .
d_call: .
v_call: TRBV29-1
j_call: TRBJ1-1
cdr3_aa: CSGVRQGTEAFF
cdr3_nt: TGCAGCGGGGTTCGGCAGGGCACTGAAGCTTTCTTT

clone_size: .
d_call: .
v_call: TRBV7-6
j_call: TRBJ1-1
cdr3_aa: CASSNPGTLNTEAFF
cdr3_nt: TGTGCCAGCAGCAATCCGGGGACACTGAACACTGAAGCTTTCTTT

clone_size: once
d_call: .
v_call: TRBV6-1
j_call: TRBJ2-1
cdr3_aa: CASSEAGGAGGNSYNEQFF
cdr3_nt: TGTGCCAGCAGTGAAGCGGGGGGGGCAGGGGGCAACTCCTACAATGAGCAGTTCTTC

clone_size: .
d_call: .
v_call: TRBV1
j_call: TRBJ2-7
cdr3_aa: CTSSQDRGRVGEQYF
cdr3_nt: TGCACCAGCAGCCAAGATCGGGGAAGGGTGGGCGAGCAGTACTTC

clone_size: .
d_call: TRBD1
v_call: TRBV27
j_call: TRBJ1-6
cdr3_aa: CASSPRAGGSPLHF
cdr3_nt: TGTGCCAGCAGCCCGAGGGCAGGGGGTTCACCCCTCCACTTT

clone_size: few
d_call: TRBD1
v_call: TRBV5-4
j_call: TRBJ1-6
cdr3_aa: CASSLAGTGDSPLHF
cdr3_nt: TGTGCCAGCAGCTTGGCCGGGACAGGGGATTCACCCCTCCACTTT

clone_size: few
d_call: .
v_call: TRBV27
j_call: TRBJ2-7
cdr3_aa: CASSFTGSEQYF
cdr3_nt: TGTGCCAGCAGTTTTACAGGGAGCGAGCAGTACTTC

clone_size: .
d_call: TRBD1
v_call: TRBV5-5
j_call: TRBJ1-2
cdr3_aa: CASSFSTGNYGYTF
cdr3_nt: TGTGCCAGCAGCTTTTCGACAGGGAACTATGGCTACACCTTC

clone_size: .
d_call: TRBD2
v_call: TRBV9
j_call: TRBJ2-1
cdr3_aa: CASSVRTSGGQKSYNEQFF
cdr3_nt: TGTGCCAGCAGCGTCCGGACTAGCGGGGGGCAAAAGTCCTACAATGAGCAGTTCTTC

clone_size: .
d_call: .
v_call: TRBV5-1
j_call: TRBJ1-1
cdr3_aa: CASRTRQMNTEAFF
cdr3_nt: TGCGCCAGCAGGACGCGACAGATGAACACTGAAGCTTTCTTT

clone_size: .
d_call: TRBD1
v_call: TRBV28
j_call: TRBJ1-5
cdr3_aa: CAHSGQLGIEAQHF
cdr3_nt: TGTGCCCACTCGGGACAGTTGGGGATTGAAGCCCAGCATTTT

clone_size: .
d_call: TRBD1
v_call: TRBV5-1
j_call: TRBJ2-7
cdr3_aa: CASSPGQGGNEQYF
cdr3_nt: TGCGCCAGCAGCCCCGGACAGGGAGGAAACGAGCAGTACTTC

clone_size: .
d_call: TRBD2
v_call: TRBV9
j_call: TRBJ2-7
cdr3_aa: CASSATSGFTYEQYF
cdr3_nt: TGTGCCAGCAGTGCCACTAGCGGGTTTACCTACGAGCAGTACTTC

clone_size: few
d_call: .
v_call: TRBV28
j_call: TRBJ1-5
cdr3_aa: CASSEVKQPQHF
cdr3_nt: TGTGCCAGCAGTGAGGTTAAACAGCCCCAGCATTTT

clone_size: .
d_call: TRBD1
v_call: TRBV2
j_call: TRBJ1-6
cdr3_aa: CASSELGQGTSPLHF
cdr3_nt: TGTGCCAGCAGTGAACTGGGACAGGGAACTTCACCCCTCCACTTT

clone_size: .
d_call: TRBD1
v_call: TRBV5-1
j_call: TRBJ1-4
cdr3_aa: CASSRDRVATNEKLFF
cdr3_nt: TGCGCCAGCAGCCGGGACAGAGTTGCAACTAATGAAAAACTGTTTTTT

clone_size: .
d_call: TRBD1
v_call: TRBV29-1
j_call: TRBJ1-2
cdr3_aa: CSAKTGTYYGYTF
cdr3_nt: TGCAGCGCGAAGACAGGGACCTACTATGGCTACACCTTC

clone_size: once
d_call: TRBD1
v_call: TRBV7-2
j_call: TRBJ1-5
cdr3_aa: CASSPQRQGVQPQHF
cdr3_nt: TGTGCCAGCAGCCCCCAGCGACAGGGAGTTCAGCCCCAGCATTTT

clone_size: .
d_call: TRBD1
v_call: TRBV29-1
j_call: TRBJ2-7
cdr3_aa: CSVEGQEGDEQYF
cdr3_nt: TGCAGCGTTGAGGGACAGGAGGGGGACGAGCAGTACTTC

clone_size: .
d_call: .
v_call: TRBV11-2
j_call: TRBJ2-1
cdr3_aa: CASSTYRVGQFF
cdr3_nt: TGTGCCAGCAGCACCTACCGCGTTGGGCAGTTCTTC

clone_size: .
d_call: .
v_call: TRBV5-1
j_call: TRBJ2-3
cdr3_aa: CASSLGTRADTQYF
cdr3_nt: TGCGCCAGCAGCTTGGGTACCCGGGCAGATACGCAGTATTTT

clone_size: .
d_call: .
v_call: TRBV7-3
j_call: TRBJ1-6
cdr3_aa: CASSSRGHNSPLHF
cdr3_nt: TGTGCCAGCAGCTCCAGGGGCCATAATTCACCCCTCCACTTT

clone_size: .
d_call: .
v_call: TRBV11-2
j_call: TRBJ2-5
cdr3_aa: CASSLAGFRPEQYF
cdr3_nt: TGTGCCAGCAGCTTAGCCGGTTTTCGGCCGGAGCAGTACTTC

clone_size: .
d_call: .
v_call: TRBV4-2
j_call: TRBJ2-2
cdr3_aa: CASRSGGGAGTGELFF
cdr3_nt: TGTGCCAGCAGGTCGGGTGGGGGCGCGGGCACCGGGGAGCTGTTTTTT

clone_size: few
d_call: .
v_call: TRBV19
j_call: TRBJ1-5
cdr3_aa: CASSIATPGGTNQPQHF
cdr3_nt: TGTGCCAGTAGTATAGCGACCCCAGGAGGGACCAATCAGCCCCAGCATTTT

clone_size: .
d_call: TRBD1
v_call: TRBV19
j_call: TRBJ2-7
cdr3_aa: CASSMTPGQGSYEQYF
cdr3_nt: TGTGCCAGTAGTATGACGCCGGGACAGGGTTCCTACGAGCAGTACTTC

clone_size: .
d_call: .
v_call: TRBV2
j_call: TRBJ1-1
cdr3_aa: CASTVFSAGSEAFF
cdr3_nt: TGTGCCAGCACCGTTTTTTCGGCAGGCTCTGAAGCTTTCTTT

clone_size: .
d_call: .
v_call: TRBV5-6
j_call: TRBJ1-1
cdr3_aa: CASNRPQGGATEAFF
cdr3_nt: TGTGCCAGCAACAGACCACAGGGTGGGGCCACTGAAGCTTTCTTT

clone_size: .
d_call: TRBD1
v_call: TRBV27
j_call: TRBJ1-5
cdr3_aa: CASSQDRGDQPQHF
cdr3_nt: TGTGCCAGCAGCCAGGACAGGGGGGACCAGCCCCAGCATTTT

clone_size: .
d_call: TRBD1
v_call: TRBV11-2
j_call: TRBJ1-1
cdr3_aa: CASSRPGTGENTEAFF
cdr3_nt: TGTGCCAGCAGCCGGCCCGGGACAGGGGAGAACACTGAAGCTTTCTTT

clone_size: .
d_call: .
v_call: TRBV29-1
j_call: TRBJ2-7
cdr3_aa: CSVVQQGGEYEQYF
cdr3_nt: TGCAGCGTCGTCCAGCAGGGGGGCGAATACGAGCAGTACTTC